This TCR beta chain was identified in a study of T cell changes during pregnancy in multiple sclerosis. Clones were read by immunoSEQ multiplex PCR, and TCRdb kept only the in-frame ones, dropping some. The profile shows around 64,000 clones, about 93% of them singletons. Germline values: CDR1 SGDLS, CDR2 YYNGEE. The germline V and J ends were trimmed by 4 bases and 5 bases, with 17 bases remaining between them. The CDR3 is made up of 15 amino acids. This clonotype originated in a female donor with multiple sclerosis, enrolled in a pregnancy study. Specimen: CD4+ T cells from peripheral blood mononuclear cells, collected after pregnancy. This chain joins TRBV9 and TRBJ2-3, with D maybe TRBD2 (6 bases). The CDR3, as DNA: TGTGCCAGCAGCTCGGGCGGGGCATGGCTAGATACGCAGTATTTT. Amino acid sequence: CASSSGGAWLDTQYF. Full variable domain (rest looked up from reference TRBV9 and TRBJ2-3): DSGVTQTPKHLITATGQRVTLRCSPRSGDLSVYWYQQSLDQGLQFLIQYYNGEERAKGNILERFSAQQFPDLHSELNLSSLELGDSALYFCASSSGGAWLDTQYFGPGTRLTVL.